Listed below are T cell receptor beta chains from one sample, sequenced in a study of T cell repertoires in cytomegalovirus infection. TCRdb redid the calling of the reads with MiXCR, one entry per CDR3 protein. This table has about 190,000 distinct CDR3 sequences, 28% appearing once. The sequenced material came from PBMCs. Receptors were obtained from a human donor in good health (CMV status not recorded). Some clones in this sample may be carry-over from other donors' samples. The CDR3 runs from the conserved cysteine through the conserved F or W. D genes are given only for firm matches. Where a row states a size, it is once, few, many or the class of an expanded clone; other rows omit it.

j_call | d_call | clone_size | v_call | cdr3_nt | cdr3_aa
TRBJ2-3 | NA | once | TRBV12-3/TRBV12-4 | TGTGCCAGCAGTTTCAGCCGGTCAGATACGCAGTATTTT | CASSFSRSDTQYF
TRBJ2-2 | NA | NA | TRBV12-3/TRBV12-4 | TGTGCCAGCAGTGCTCCTCAGACAGCTAGGGGGGAGCTGTTTTTT | CASSAPQTARGELFF
TRBJ2-7 | NA | NA | TRBV11-2 | TGTGCCAGCAGCCGAGGTGATCTAGCCTACGAGCAGTACTTC | CASSRGDLAYEQYF
TRBJ2-1 | NA | NA | TRBV12-3/TRBV12-4 | TGTGCCAGCAGTTTTGGGCAGGTTCGCGACAATGAGCAGTTCTTC | CASSFGQVRDNEQFF
TRBJ1-1 | NA | NA | TRBV5-4 | TGTGCCAGCAGCTTGGCCGGCAGTTGGAACACTGAAGCTTTCTTT | CASSLAGSWNTEAFF
TRBJ1-6 | NA | NA | TRBV7-3 | TGTGCCAGCAGCTTAGCCGGCAGAGATCATTCACCCCTCCACTTT | CASSLAGRDHSPLHF
TRBJ1-5 | TRBD1 | NA | TRBV5-1 | TGCGCCAGCAGCTTGGCCGGGACAGGGGGCGCGGAGCCCCAGCATTTT | CASSLAGTGGAEPQHF
TRBJ1-1 | NA | NA | TRBV5-1 | TGCGCCAGCAGCTTGGCCCCACAGATGAACACTGAAGCTTTCTTT | CASSLAPQMNTEAFF
TRBJ2-7 | NA | few | TRBV7-6 | TGTGCCAGCAGCTTAGCGCTGGGTCCGGGGGCGCCGTACGAGCAGTACTTC | CASSLALGPGAPYEQYF
TRBJ2-7 | NA | NA | TRBV25-1 | TGTGCCAGCCAATCAGGTTTTGCCTACGAGCAGTACTTC | CASQSGFAYEQYF
TRBJ2-2 | NA | few | TRBV5-1 | TGCGCCAGCAGCGACCTCTTTGACACCGGGGAGCTGTTTTTT | CASSDLFDTGELFF
TRBJ1-2 | NA | many | TRBV12-3/TRBV12-4 | TGTGCCAGCAGCGTCGGACAGATAAACTATGGCTACACCTTC | CASSVGQINYGYTF
TRBJ2-1 | NA | many | TRBV7-3 | TGTGCCAGCAGCCCCCGGAGTCGGGCAATGGGCAATGAGCAGTTCTTC | CASSPRSRAMGNEQFF
TRBJ1-1 | NA | few | TRBV6-6 | TGTGCCAGCACCTCCGGGCCTGAAGCTTTCTTT | CASTSGPEAFF
TRBJ2-3 | NA | many | TRBV7-7 | TGTGCTAGCAGCCCATTCACAGATACGCAGTATTTT | CASSPFTDTQYF
TRBJ2-2 | TRBD2 | many | TRBV7-2 | TGTGCCAGCAGCCCAAGGACTAGCGGGGGGGCATACACCGGGGAGCTGTTTTTT | CASSPRTSGGAYTGELFF